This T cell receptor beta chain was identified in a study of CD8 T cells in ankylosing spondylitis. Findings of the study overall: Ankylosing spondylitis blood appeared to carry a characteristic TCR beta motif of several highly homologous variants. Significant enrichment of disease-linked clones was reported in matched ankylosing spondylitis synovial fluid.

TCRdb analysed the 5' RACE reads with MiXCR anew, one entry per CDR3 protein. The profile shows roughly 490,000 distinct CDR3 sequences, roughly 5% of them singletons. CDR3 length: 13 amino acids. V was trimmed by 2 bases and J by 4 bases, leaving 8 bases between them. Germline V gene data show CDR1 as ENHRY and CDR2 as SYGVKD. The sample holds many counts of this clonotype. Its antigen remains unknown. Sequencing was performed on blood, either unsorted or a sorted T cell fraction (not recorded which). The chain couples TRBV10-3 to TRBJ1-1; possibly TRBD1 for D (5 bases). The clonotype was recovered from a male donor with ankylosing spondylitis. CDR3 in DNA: TGTGCCATCAGTGAGGGTGGGGGCACTGAAGCTTTCTTT. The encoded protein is CAISEGGGTEAFF.